This T cell receptor beta chain comes out of a study of blood T cell repertoires in COVID-19. Study at large: COVID-19 samples, acute and convalescent, were from the United States, Italy and Spain. Sources were T cells, B-cell-depleted T cells, or PBMCs; the material itself was cDNA or gDNA.

V was clipped by 8 bases and J by 7 bases; unmatched bases: 7. Germline values: CDR1 SGHRS, CDR2 YFSETQ. This CDR3 is built from 13 residues. Methods used by the authors: The authors estimated nucleated cell counts from reference gene primer amplification. Generated by immunoSEQ multiplex PCR, the TCRdb table keeps only in-frame clones and is missing some. V, J and clone size derive from that table, while D and trimming were established from the DNA sequence. The profile shows approximately 70,000 clones, 75% to 95% of them singletons. Sequencing was performed on peripheral blood. The chain recombines TRBV5-1 with TRBJ2-7; 12 nucleotides match TRBD2. The sequence came from a woman aged 55-70 years with active COVID-19. CDR3 loop: CASGLAGGREQYF. CDR3 sequence (DNA): TGCGCCAGTGGCCTAGCGGGAGGGCGGGAGCAGTACTTC.